The present T cell receptor beta chain was sequenced within a study of blood T cell repertoires in COVID-19. Whole-study context: Sample material is recorded as cDNA or gDNA derived from T cells, B-cell-depleted T cells, or PBMCs.

TCRdb's table, derived via immunoSEQ multiplex PCR, lists solely in-frame clones and lacks some. The data contain under 300,000 clones, 70% to 90% of them singletons. The germline gives CDR1 MNHEY, CDR2 SMNVEV (reference sequence). V shed 2 bases and J shed 2 bases, with 10 bases lying between them. The CDR3 sequence is 15 residues long. Recruited during active infection, patients (from Seattle) were subsequently followed longitudinally. The chain employs TRBV27 and TRBJ1-5; D is possibly TRBD1 (5 bases). The sequenced sample was peripheral blood. The clonotype originates from a woman in her seventies with COVID-19, enrolled during active disease. The CDR3 here is CASSLGGGGNQPQHF. In nucleotides, the CDR3 is TGTGCCAGCAGTTTAGGGGGGGGTGGCAATCAGCCCCAGCATTTT.